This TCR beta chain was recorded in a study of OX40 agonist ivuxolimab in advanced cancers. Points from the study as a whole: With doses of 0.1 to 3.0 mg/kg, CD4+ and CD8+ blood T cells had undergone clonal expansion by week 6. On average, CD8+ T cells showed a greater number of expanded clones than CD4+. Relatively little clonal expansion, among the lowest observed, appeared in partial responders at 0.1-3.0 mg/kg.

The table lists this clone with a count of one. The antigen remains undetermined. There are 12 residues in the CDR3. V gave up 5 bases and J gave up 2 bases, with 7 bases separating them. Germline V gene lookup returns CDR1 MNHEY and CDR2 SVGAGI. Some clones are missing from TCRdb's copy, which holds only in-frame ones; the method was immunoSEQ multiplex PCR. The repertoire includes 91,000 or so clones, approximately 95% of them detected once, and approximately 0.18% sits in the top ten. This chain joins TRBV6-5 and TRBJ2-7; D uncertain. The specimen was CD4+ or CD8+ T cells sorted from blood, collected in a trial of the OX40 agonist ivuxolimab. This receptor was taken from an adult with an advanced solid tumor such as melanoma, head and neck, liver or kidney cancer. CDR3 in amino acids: CASSKGTYEQYF. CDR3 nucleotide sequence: TGTGCCAGCAGTAAAGGGACCTACGAGCAGTACTTC.